This record covers a single T cell receptor beta chain. Its antigen is unidentified. The CDR3 is 12 amino acids. CDR1 is KGHSH and CDR2 is LQKENI in the germline V gene. The junction had 1 base not matched to a gene; V was cut back by 4 bases and J by 7 bases. The sample originates from a study of Ad26.COV2.S vaccination and SARS-CoV-2 variants. The treatment here: around 19 received Ad26.COV2.S at low or high dose, single or two shots; several received placebo; per-sample allocation not given. Sampling took place 63 days after the first vaccine or placebo injection. The data were produced by immunoSEQ multiplex PCR, yet TCRdb's version contains in-frame clones alone and is incomplete. Altogether 400,000 or so clones are present, roughly nine tenths being singletons, with the ten largest covering 3.5%. Overall study findings and caveats: Breadth, reportedly substantial, characterized the spike-specific CD8+ and CD4+ T cell responses after vaccination.

This receptor was identified in a person aged 18 to 59 who received the Ad26.COV2.S COVID-19 vaccine or a placebo. Sequenced here: peripheral blood, sampled in a trial of Ad26.COV2.S vaccine versus placebo. This chain links TRBV18 with TRBJ2-1; 7 bases fit TRBD1. CDR3 sequence: CASSQTGNEQFF. The CDR3 nucleotides are TGTGCCAGCTCACAGACAGGGAATGAGCAGTTCTTC.